A selection of T cell receptor beta chains follows, all from one sample in a study of identical twins. One entry per CDR3 protein, called by TCRdb with MiXCR from the 5' RACE reads. The data contain fewer than 650,000 distinct CDR3 sequences, about 7.1% of them singletons. Another study also made use of these data, one on yellow fever vaccine responses in identical twins.

Source material: PBMCs. Every receptor here comes from a woman between 18 and 29 years old in good health. Each CDR3 is given with its conserved first and last residue. A D gene is named only where the DNA matches it firmly. Expanded clones are given a class, and other clones once, few, many or no size at all.

V	D	size	J	CDR3	DNA
TRBV7-8	TRBD2	.	TRBJ2-3	CASSLGRLAGVPSPTDTQYF	TGTGCCAGCAGCTTAGGGCGGCTAGCGGGAGTCCCCTCCCCCACAGATACGCAGTATTTT
TRBV28	.	.	TRBJ1-2	CASSLSSGNYGYTF	TGTGCCAGCAGTCTATCTTCAGGGAACTATGGCTACACCTTC
TRBV6-5	.	many	TRBJ2-5	CASSYWAGYQETQYF	TGTGCCAGCAGTTACTGGGCGGGATACCAAGAGACCCAGTACTTC
TRBV10-2	TRBD2	.	TRBJ2-1	CASRRLAGGDEQFF	TGCGCCAGCAGGCGACTAGCGGGAGGCGATGAGCAGTTCTTC
TRBV9	TRBD2	.	TRBJ2-1	CASSAGGHNEQFF	TGTGCCAGCAGTGCGGGGGGACACAATGAGCAGTTCTTC
TRBV5-1	.	.	TRBJ2-6	CASSLGGISGANVLTF	TGCGCCAGCAGCTTGGGTGGCATCTCTGGGGCCAACGTCCTGACTTTC
TRBV20-1	TRBD2	few	TRBJ2-5	CSAREADMGLAGGYQETQYF	TGCAGTGCTAGAGAGGCTGACATGGGACTAGCGGGGGGCTACCAAGAGACCCAGTACTTC
TRBV15	.	many	TRBJ1-6	CATSIRQANNSPLHF	TGTGCCACCAGCATACGACAGGCCAATAATTCACCCCTCCACTTT
TRBV10-1	.	.	TRBJ2-5	CASSDNGETQYF	TGCGCCAGCAGTGATAATGGGGAGACCCAGTACTTC
TRBV7-9	.	many	TRBJ2-3	CASSLEVGEDTQYF	TGTGCCAGCAGCTTAGAAGTCGGGGAAGATACGCAGTATTTT
TRBV5-1	.	few	TRBJ1-6	CASSLVVGNNSPLHF	TGCGCCAGCAGCTTGGTTGTCGGAAATAATTCACCCCTCCACTTT
TRBV12-5	.	.	TRBJ2-1	CASGLVAGVNNEQFF	TGTGCTAGTGGTTTGGTCGCCGGCGTCAACAATGAGCAGTTCTTC
TRBV18	.	.	TRBJ2-7	CASSPRELTEQYF	TGTGCCAGCTCACCCCGGGAGTTAACCGAGCAGTACTTC
TRBV12-3/TRBV12-4	TRBD1	.	TRBJ1-2	CASSLGRQGFYGYTF	TGTGCCAGCAGTTTAGGGAGACAGGGATTTTATGGCTACACCTTC
TRBV29-1	.	few	TRBJ1-1	CSFGRGNNEAFF	TGCAGCTTCGGCAGAGGGAACAATGAAGCTTTCTTT
TRBV7-9	.	.	TRBJ1-2	CASSPAQGFYGYTF	TGTGCCAGCAGCCCGGCCCAGGGGTTCTATGGCTACACCTTC
TRBV6-1	TRBD1	few	TRBJ1-4	CASTRDRGTNEKLFF	TGTGCCAGCACGCGGGACAGGGGAACTAATGAAAAACTGTTTTTT
TRBV7-8	TRBD2	few	TRBJ2-3	CASSIGTSGPRDTQYF	TGTGCCAGCAGCATAGGGACTAGCGGTCCCAGGGATACGCAGTATTTT
TRBV20-1	TRBD2	many	TRBJ2-7	CSASPGTTYEQYF	TGCAGTGCTAGCCCCGGGACTACCTACGAGCAGTACTTC
TRBV20-1	.	many	TRBJ1-5	CSARAAGNQPQHF	TGCAGTGCTAGAGCGGCAGGGAATCAGCCCCAGCATTTT
TRBV2	.	few	TRBJ1-1	CASSLETGLEAFF	TGTGCCAGCAGCCTTGAAACAGGGTTGGAAGCTTTCTTT
TRBV7-3	.	many	TRBJ1-2	CASSPSGGNYGYTF	TGTGCCAGCAGCCCCTCTGGGGGAAACTATGGCTACACCTTC
TRBV7-6	.	.	TRBJ2-7	CASSRDGNSGEQYF	TGTGCCAGCAGCCGCGACGGGAATTCTGGCGAGCAGTACTTC
TRBV12-3/TRBV12-4	TRBD1	few	TRBJ2-7	CASSLSKGGLAEQYF	TGTGCCAGCAGTTTATCGAAAGGGGGCCTCGCCGAGCAGTACTTC
TRBV5-1	TRBD1	few	TRBJ1-6	CASSLALRWDSADSPLHF	TGCGCCAGCAGCTTGGCGCTGAGGTGGGACAGCGCCGATTCACCCCTCCACTTT
TRBV7-8	TRBD2	many	TRBJ2-1	CASSSGTSGSIVEQFF	TGTGCCAGCAGCTCGGGGACTAGCGGGAGTATCGTTGAGCAGTTCTTC
TRBV9	TRBD1	many	TRBJ2-1	CASSATSGTGIVYEQFF	TGTGCCAGCAGCGCGACGTCCGGGACAGGGATAGTATATGAGCAGTTCTTC
TRBV29-1	.	.	TRBJ2-7	CSVRDSFSYEQYF	TGCAGCGTGCGGGACTCCTTCTCCTACGAGCAGTACTTC
TRBV9	TRBD2	few	TRBJ2-5	CASSVGHSAGESKTQYF	TGTGCCAGCAGCGTAGGACACTCAGCGGGAGAGTCCAAGACCCAGTACTTC